The source of this T cell receptor beta chain is a study of cytomegalovirus exposure and HLA in healthy donors (dated by TCRdb to 2015 to 2018). General notes on the study: In an earlier analysis of some 610 of the donors, 250 to 300 Gb of sequence data and roughly 100 million unique TCR beta sequences from some 170 million T cells were reported. An early release that covered around 590 HLA-typed donors contained about 300 gigabases of sequencing data and around 85 million unique TCR sequences. Of the roughly 420 genotyped donors, 75% to 85% were placed in the genetic ancestry cluster associated with self-reported Caucasian donors. The study aimed to test whether signatures of past pathogen exposure could be identified by cataloging public T cell receptors. Using immunosequencing, the study profiled T cell repertoires from 666 subjects and related those repertoires to cytomegalovirus serostatus. Along with the approximately 650-subject first cohort, a separate validation cohort of over a hundred different subjects was used. The study combined high-throughput TCR immunosequencing, statistical association of individual TCRs with disease status, and machine learning to predict cytomegalovirus infection status. A later analysis re-examined previously published TCR beta repertoires from 600 to 700 donors and added high-resolution HLA genotyping to investigate patterns of TCR occurrence. Rather than using new phenotypic data, the later analysis identified candidate immune exposures from TCR beta sequences and from how often those sequences occurred across donors. An earlier analysis of a few hundred of the donors applied high-throughput TCR beta sequencing to assess whether each TCR beta V gene segment acted as functional or pseudogenic. Donor age, sex, ethnicity and CMV serostatus were compiled together with the repertoire data. Genome-wide SNP genotypes for about 60% of the 666 donors were used in a later genetic analysis, which treated that subset as a discovery cohort. Every discovery cohort repertoire had been produced on one sequencing platform. Class I and class II HLA loci were covered by the typing at four-digit resolution. Typing coverage varied by locus: roughly 629-640 donors for A, B, C, DRB1 and DQB1; roughly 560 for DQA1; about 600 for DPA1; roughly 470 for DPB1. Because of strong linkage in the cohort, roughly five DR-DQ haplotypes were treated as single units for association and clustering. Among around 400 genotyped donors of the cohort, an average of around 250,000 unique TCR beta nucleotide sequences was sequenced per donor, of which 15% to 20% were non-productive. Here is what the overall study found, with its caveats: Some IMGT-functional V segments, including TRBV6-2 and TRBV6-3, could not be told apart with the 87-base-pair reads, so those segments were excluded. Across donors, most TCR sequences were observed very rarely, whereas some public TCRs were present in many individuals. For the cohort, immune exposure information was limited to CMV serostatus. In the study, about 150 TCR beta chains were listed as associated with cytomegalovirus. In this cohort, only TCR beta chains were sequenced, and detectable features were limited by the absence of alpha or paired-chain data. The authors suggested that the approach could potentially be generalized to other disease states and immunological phenotypes. In a later analysis, several top co-occurrence clusters were reported to appear linked to parvovirus B19, influenza, CMV and Epstein-Barr virus. Assigning TCR associations to individual alleles was difficult when HLA alleles, especially DR and DQ, strongly co-occurred. In an earlier analysis of some 640 of the donors, most TCR beta V segments were observed in productive rearrangements about 87% or about 30% of the time, broadly matching IMGT annotations. A later analysis found that TCR association rates varied across HLA loci, with DRB1 alleles showing the most associated TCRs and HLA-C alleles the fewest. A few of the identified cytomegalovirus-associated TCR beta chains were confirmed in vitro to be specific for cytomegalovirus antigens. Linkage disequilibrium might explain the correlated functional status among segregating V segments, but an unknown experimental factor could not be excluded. At a false discovery rate of 0.05, a later analysis linked around 15,000 TCR beta sequences to specific HLA alleles. V-gene and J-gene trimming of TCR beta chains was associated with a missense DCLRE1C variant in a later genetic analysis, and the association was replicated in an independent cohort. The sequencing pipeline was judged likely to have produced a cluster of highly shared sequence variants as a technical artifact. A further reported finding was that TCR beta sequences accurately predicted the HLA-A and HLA-B alleles for most subjects in the first cohort. In a later analysis, HLA-associated TCR beta chains showed more clonal expansion and lower generation probabilities than non-associated chains that were equally common. Sequencing depth was assumed to be roughly uniform across donors in the presence/absence analyses, though that assumption may not hold. Cytomegalovirus status was reported to be diagnosed by the classifier with high specificity and sensitivity in both the original and validation cohorts. Fewer than 20 rarely observed V segments, including chromosome 9 orphons, were excluded from the earlier analysis of about 500 of the donors because counts were too low. In a later genetic analysis, fewer N-insertions in productive TCRs were reported among donors in an Asian-associated ancestry cluster than the roughly 670-donor mean. Because HLA typing was unavailable for some donors at each locus, only the typed subset was used in association tests. Most CMV-associated TCR beta chains appeared to be HLA-restricted in a later analysis, and the HLA associations seemed to be driven largely by CMV exposure.

Worth noting for this clone: What this receptor recognizes is not known. Within one base of it there is no much larger clone, and no base qualities were kept.

In total, roughly 670 healthy bone marrow donors made up the cohort. At the time of sampling, every cohort member was nominally healthy, though immune exposures that went unrecorded were likely present. The donor tested CMV seropositive, placing the donor among the 289 seropositive members of the cohort. A peripheral blood sample was collected from each donor, and TCR beta sequencing was performed on peripheral blood mononuclear cells. Genomic DNA extraction from the blood cell samples was performed with the Qiagen DNeasy Blood Extraction Kit. Libraries were built with the immunoSEQ multiplex PCR assay. A mixture of 60 forward primers for TCR Vbeta segments and 13 reverse primers for TCR Jbeta segments was used in the multiplex PCR. Amplification of the CDR3 region of rearranged TCR beta genes was performed with a multiplex PCR assay on genomic DNA. Amplified TCR beta libraries were sequenced as 87-base-pair reads on the Illumina HiSeq System. The study's own analysis went as follows. A later analysis counted approximately 74 million unique TCR beta chains across the 650 to 800 repertoires, and roughly 11 million of these chains were shared by at least two donors. A nearest-neighbor algorithm error-corrected the raw reads and collapsed the reads into unique sequences, merging closely related sequences to remove PCR and sequencing errors. To assign V, D and J gene segments, CDR3 sequences were aligned to IMGT reference sequences. For a sequence to be retained, a match of at least six nucleotides was required to both a V gene segment and a J gene segment. A rearrangement was called productive if the CDR3 had no stop codons and remained in frame with V and J, and every other rearrangement was called non-productive. CDR3 was defined by IMGT convention, running from the second conserved V-encoded cysteine to the conserved J-encoded phenylalanine. In an earlier analysis of some 550 of the donors, sequences lacking an unambiguous match to a single V gene segment were excluded. In an earlier analysis of several hundred of the donors, a V segment was called functional when productive rearrangements were above 56.7%, and segregating when the standard deviation between donors exceeded 5%. A statistical classification framework was built to diagnose cytomegalovirus status from the catalog of TCR beta chain sequences. A later analysis assigned V and J genes by comparing TCR nucleotide sequences with IMGT/GENE-DB human TR gene sequences. Using the TCRdist pipeline, a later analysis assigned CDR3 sequences along with most-parsimonious VDJ recombination scenarios. In a later analysis, each TCR beta chain was defined by its CDR3 amino acid sequence together with its V-gene family, and reads lacking a unique V-gene family were excluded. As a way to deal with suspected cross-contamination and a sequencing artifact, a later analysis dropped approximately 590 nucleotide sequences that were highly shared and had low generation probability. A later analysis calculated a clonal expansion index for each public chain from normalized within-repertoire ranks of inferred template counts. In a later analysis, generation probabilities were computed with a VDJ recombination model fitted to out-of-frame rearrangements, and the resulting probabilities were checked against IGoR. Hypergeometric tests were used in a later analysis to score TCR-TCR, TCR-HLA and TCR-CMV co-occurrence, with a repertoire-size bias correction applied to the TCR pairs. To estimate false discovery rates, a later analysis permuted the HLA or CMV assignments 20 times. In a later analysis, co-occurring TCRs were grouped using DBSCAN, with TCRdist sequence similarity added in when clustering inside HLA-allele-positive subsets. Repertoires with fewer than 30,000 or more than 120,000 public chains, plus five repertoires with anomalous nucleotide sharing, were excluded from co-occurrence clustering. The clones in this table, taken by TCRdb from immuneACCESS, are in-frame only. Not every clone is retained; where verified, under half of the shortfall comes from an unresolved V gene, and the cause of the rest is unknown. That table furnishes V, J and clone size, whereas the DNA furnished D and trimming. The sample table holds more than 95,000 clones, of which 65% to 85% were seen once. Of the sample, less than 15% falls within the top ten clones.

Sequences SEHNR (CDR1) and FQNEAQ (CDR2) are obtained from the germline V gene (reference sequence). Relative to germline, V is 5 bases shorter and J is 1 base shorter, with 11 bases between their ends. From its cysteine to its phenylalanine, the CDR3 spans 15 amino acids. The only DNA kept is the CDR3, 45 bases in frame from the first base. The clonotype was recovered from a woman in her 70s in good health and CMV-seropositive. The sample comprised PBMCs. The chain employs TRBV7-9 and TRBJ2-2, with TRBD1 tentatively as D gene (5 bases match). At the DNA level, the sequence is TGTGCCAGCAGCCCAAGGACATTGAACACCGGGGAGCTGTTTTTT. It specifies CASSPRTLNTGELFF.